These T cell receptor beta chains were read from a single sample in a study of control samples from healthy donors and cancer patients. Profiled with immunoSEQ multiplex PCR; TCRdb holds only in-frame clones, not every one. The sample holds some 130,000 clones; around 96% are singletons and the top ten take roughly 4%. Sequencing input: blood. Receptors originate from a young man in good health. Both conserved end residues are part of each CDR3. D genes are given only for firm matches. Where a row states a size, it is once, few, many or the class of an expanded clone; other rows omit it.

j_call d_call v_call clone_size cdr3_aa cdr3_nt
TRBJ1-4 TRBD1 TRBV9 NA CASSGGTALNEKLFF TGTGCCAGCAGCGGGGGGACAGCGCTCAATGAAAAACTGTTTTTT
TRBJ1-4 NA TRBV7-2 NA CASSLGRRANEKLFF TGTGCCAGCAGCTTAGGTCGCAGGGCTAATGAAAAACTGTTTTTT
TRBJ1-4 NA TRBV3-1/TRBV3-2 NA CASSQDPVEKLFF TGTGCCAGCAGCCAAGACCCAGTGGAAAAACTGTTTTTT
TRBJ1-2 NA TRBV4-1 NA CASSQLMGADGYTF TGCGCCAGCAGCCAATTGATGGGGGCTGATGGCTACACCTTC
TRBJ1-5 NA TRBV19 once CASSIPFVGGAEQPQHF TGTGCCAGTAGTATACCCTTCGTCGGGGGCGCGGAACAGCCCCAGCATTTT
TRBJ1-1 NA TRBV6-2/TRBV6-3 NA CASSYKTGAYTEAFF TGTGCCAGCAGTTACAAGACTGGGGCGTACACTGAAGCTTTCTTT
TRBJ2-3 TRBD2 TRBV6-2/TRBV6-3 NA CASSRGLATDTQYF TGTGCCAGCAGCCGCGGACTAGCAACAGATACGCAGTATTTT
TRBJ1-3 NA TRBV6-5 NA CASSYGGPGNTIYF TGTGCCAGCAGTTACGGGGGGCCGGGAAACACCATATATTTT
TRBJ2-7 NA TRBV13 NA CASSRRGGASYEQYF TGTGCCAGCAGCCGCAGGGGGGGTGCCTCCTACGAGCAGTACTTC
TRBJ1-1 NA TRBV6-5 NA CASKTGSTEAFF TGTGCCAGCAAAACTGGATCCACTGAAGCTTTCTTT
TRBJ2-1 NA TRBV9 NA CASSVEGDPYNEQFF TGTGCCAGCAGCGTAGAGGGGGATCCCTACAATGAGCAGTTCTTC
TRBJ2-3 NA TRBV6-6 NA CASIRGHLADTQYF TGTGCCAGCATTCGGGGACACCTTGCAGATACGCAGTATTTT
TRBJ1-3 TRBD1 TRBV4-1 NA CASSHLGRGQGENTIYF TGCGCCAGCAGCCACCTAGGGCGCGGACAGGGGGAGAACACCATATATTTT
TRBJ2-7 NA TRBV6-5 NA CASTGSSYEQYF TGTGCCAGTACCGGGTCCTCCTACGAGCAGTACTTC
TRBJ2-4 TRBD2 TRBV7-9 NA CASSLAGRGLVNIQYF TGTGCCAGCAGCTTAGCCGGGAGGGGGTTAGTAAACATTCAGTACTTC
TRBJ2-1 NA TRBV7-3 once CASSLVWGNEQFF TGTGCCAGCAGCTTAGTCTGGGGCAATGAGCAGTTCTTC
TRBJ1-2 NA TRBV28 NA CASRGITAYGYTF TGTGCCAGTCGCGGCATAACCGCCTATGGCTACACCTTC
TRBJ2-1 NA TRBV9 NA CASSVGGVAQTDEQFF TGTGCCAGCAGCGTAGGGGGTGTAGCTCAGACCGATGAGCAGTTCTTC
TRBJ1-6 NA TRBV19 NA CASRFSYNSPLHF TGTGCCAGTAGATTCTCCTATAATTCACCCCTCCACTTT
TRBJ1-1 NA TRBV6-5 NA CASSYSFIFAEAFF TGTGCCAGCAGTTATTCTTTTATCTTCGCTGAAGCTTTCTTT
TRBJ2-3 TRBD2 TRBV9 NA CASSAGLDLNTQYF TGTGCCAGCAGCGCTGGACTAGACTTAAATACGCAGTATTTT
TRBJ2-3 TRBD2 TRBV6-6 NA CASSLGLAGSDTQYF TGTGCCAGCAGTTTGGGACTAGCGGGGTCAGATACGCAGTATTTT
TRBJ2-5 NA TRBV7-2 NA CASSVRVPGQETQYF TGTGCCAGCAGCGTGAGGGTCCCGGGGCAAGAGACCCAGTACTTC
TRBJ2-3 NA TRBV11-2 NA CASSLEGGRTDTQYF TGTGCCAGCAGCTTAGAGGGGGGGCGCACAGATACGCAGTATTTT
TRBJ2-2 NA TRBV2 NA CASSEHPNTGELFF TGTGCCAGCAGTGAACACCCGAACACCGGGGAGCTGTTTTTT
TRBJ1-6 TRBD1 TRBV9 NA CASSVATGDSPLHF TGTGCCAGCAGCGTAGCCACAGGGGATTCACCCCTCCACTTT
TRBJ1-3 NA TRBV4-2 NA CASSPRLTTVSGNTIYF TGTGCCAGCAGCCCAAGACTAACGACAGTCTCTGGAAACACCATATATTTT
TRBJ1-1 NA TRBV13 NA CASSLGANTEAFF TGTGCCAGCAGCTTAGGGGCGAACACTGAAGCTTTCTTT
TRBJ2-5 TRBD2 TRBV13 NA CASSSPGLAQETQYF TGTGCCAGCAGCTCCCCGGGACTAGCCCAAGAGACCCAGTACTTC
TRBJ2-6 NA TRBV3-1/TRBV3-2 NA CASSQDGDYSGANVLTF TGTGCCAGCAGCCAAGACGGGGATTACTCTGGGGCCAACGTCCTGACTTTC
TRBJ1-4 NA TRBV19 NA CASSMLPNEKLFF TGTGCCAGTAGTATGCTCCCTAATGAAAAACTGTTTTTT
TRBJ2-3 TRBD2 TRBV7-9 NA CASSLGGADTQYF TGTGCCAGCAGCCTCGGGGGGGCAGATACGCAGTATTTT
TRBJ2-5 NA TRBV30 NA CAWSVSQNQYF TGTGCCTGGAGTGTATCTCAGAACCAGTACTTC
TRBJ2-3 TRBD2 TRBV11-2 NA CASSPTSGGTDTQYF TGTGCCAGCAGCCCGACTAGCGGGGGGACAGATACGCAGTATTTT
TRBJ2-1 NA TRBV6-2/TRBV6-3 NA CASSRASVVADEQFF TGTGCCAGCAGCAGAGCTAGCGTTGTGGCCGATGAGCAGTTCTTC
TRBJ1-6 NA TRBV6-2/TRBV6-3 NA CASSAGTRRVHNSPLHF TGTGCCAGCAGCGCGGGGACCCGGAGGGTACATAATTCACCCCTCCACTTT
TRBJ1-4 NA TRBV9 NA CASSEGGISEKLFF TGTGCCAGCAGCGAGGGGGGAATTAGTGAAAAACTGTTTTTT
TRBJ1-6 NA TRBV6-2/TRBV6-3 once CASSTGHRNSPLHF TGTGCCAGCAGTACAGGACACCGTAATTCACCCCTCCACTTT
TRBJ1-2 NA TRBV7-8 once CASSLEVNYGYTF TGTGCCAGCAGCTTAGAAGTTAACTATGGCTACACCTTC
TRBJ1-5 TRBD1 TRBV28 once CASSFRDRVNQPQHF TGTGCCAGCAGCTTCCGAGACAGGGTCAATCAGCCCCAGCATTTT
TRBJ1-4 NA TRBV18 NA CASSPRGSARSEKLFF TGTGCCAGCTCACCAAGGGGCTCGGCGAGGAGTGAAAAACTGTTTTTT
TRBJ2-1 TRBD2 TRBV4-1 NA CASSHSSGGAPNEQFF TGCGCCAGCAGCCACTCTAGCGGGGGGGCCCCAAATGAGCAGTTCTTC
TRBJ2-5 TRBD1 TRBV27 NA CASSGTGTGEETQYF TGTGCCAGCAGTGGAACCGGGACAGGGGAAGAGACCCAGTACTTC